The source of this T cell receptor beta chain is a study of Tregs in tolerant kidney transplant recipients. Notes on the study in general: Expanding Tregs on activated donor B cells appeared to best identify donor-specific TCRbeta clones. Biological reproducibility was not directly addressed in this study.

As concerns this clone: What it binds is not known.

CD4+CD25+CD127- Tregs, CD4+CD25- non-Tregs, CD4 and CD8 cells were sorted. Assay used: immunoSEQ multiplex PCR; TCRdb lists only in-frame clones, some missing. Of around 230,000 clones listed, about four fifths are singletons. Sequencing was performed on CD4+ T cells from blood. The receptor's source is a human donor in good health.

The CDR3 sequence is CASSQGGLTFHF. The CDR3 region has the DNA TGTGCCAGCAGCCAGGGAGGACTGACCTTCCACTTT. The chain couples TRBV7-9 to TRBJ1-6, with D tentatively TRBD1 (5 bases). Trimming removed 5 bases at V and 17 bases at J, with 16 bases between. This CDR3 is built from 12 residues. CDR1 and CDR2 (germline): SEHNR, FQNEAQ (reference sequence).